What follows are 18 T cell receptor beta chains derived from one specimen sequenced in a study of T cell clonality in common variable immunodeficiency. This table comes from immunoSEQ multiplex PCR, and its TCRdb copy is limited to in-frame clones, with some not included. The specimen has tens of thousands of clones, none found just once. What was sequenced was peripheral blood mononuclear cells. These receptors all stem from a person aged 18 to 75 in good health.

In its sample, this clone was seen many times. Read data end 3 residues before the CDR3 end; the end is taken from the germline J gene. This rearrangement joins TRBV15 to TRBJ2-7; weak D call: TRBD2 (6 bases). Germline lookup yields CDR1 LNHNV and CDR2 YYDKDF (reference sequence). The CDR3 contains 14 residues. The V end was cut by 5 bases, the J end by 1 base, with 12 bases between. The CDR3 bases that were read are TGTGCCACCAGCCTTGGGCGGGATTCCTACGAG. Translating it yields CATSLGRDSYE. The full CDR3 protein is CATSLGRDSYEQYF.

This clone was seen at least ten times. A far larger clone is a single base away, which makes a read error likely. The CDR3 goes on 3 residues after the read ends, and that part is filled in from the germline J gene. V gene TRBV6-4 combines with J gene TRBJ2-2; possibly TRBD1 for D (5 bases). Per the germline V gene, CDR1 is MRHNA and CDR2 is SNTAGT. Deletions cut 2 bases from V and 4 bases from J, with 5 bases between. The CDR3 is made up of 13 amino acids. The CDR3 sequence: CASSDRGTGELFF. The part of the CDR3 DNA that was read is TGTGCCAGCAGTGACAGGGGCACCGGGGAG.

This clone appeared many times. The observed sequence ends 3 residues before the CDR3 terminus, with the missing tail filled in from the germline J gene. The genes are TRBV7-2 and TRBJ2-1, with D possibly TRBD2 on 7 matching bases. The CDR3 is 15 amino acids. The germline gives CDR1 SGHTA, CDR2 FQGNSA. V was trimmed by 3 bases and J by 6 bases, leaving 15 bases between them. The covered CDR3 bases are TGTGCCAGCAGCTTTGGGGGGGCGCCCACCAATGAG. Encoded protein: CASSFGGAPTNE. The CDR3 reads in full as CASSFGGAPTNEQFF.

The sequenced CDR3 bases are TGTGCCTGGAGTTATGACAGGGGAAGTCAGCCT. As protein: CAWSYDRGSQP. The entire CDR3 reads CAWSYDRGSQPQYF. The chain uses TRBV30 and TRBJ2-4; 8 nucleotides agree with TRBD1. The DNA ends 3 residues before the CDR3 does, and the rest of the CDR3 is filled in from the germline J gene. The CDR3 runs to 14 residues. The germline CDR1 and CDR2 sequences are GTSNPN and SVGIG (reference sequence).

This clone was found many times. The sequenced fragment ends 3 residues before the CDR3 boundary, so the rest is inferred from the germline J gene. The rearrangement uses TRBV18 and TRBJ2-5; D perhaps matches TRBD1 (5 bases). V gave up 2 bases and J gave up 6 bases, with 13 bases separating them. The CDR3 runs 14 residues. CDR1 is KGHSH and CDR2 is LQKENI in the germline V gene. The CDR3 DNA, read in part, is TGTGCCAGCTCACCAACGAAGGGGCGGCAGACC. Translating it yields CASSPTKGRQT. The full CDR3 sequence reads CASSPTKGRQTQYF. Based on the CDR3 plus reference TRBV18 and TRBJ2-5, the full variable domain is NAGVMQNPRHLVRRRGQEARLRCSPMKGHSHVYWYRQLPEEGLKFMVYLQKENIIDESGMPKERFSAEFPKEGPSILRIQQVVRGDSAAYFCASSPTKGRQTQYFGPGTRLLVL.

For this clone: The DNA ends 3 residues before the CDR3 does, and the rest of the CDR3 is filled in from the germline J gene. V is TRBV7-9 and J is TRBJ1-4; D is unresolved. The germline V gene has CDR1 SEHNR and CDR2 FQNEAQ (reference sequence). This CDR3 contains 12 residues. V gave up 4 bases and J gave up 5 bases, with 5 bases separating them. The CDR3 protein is CASSSRNEKLFF. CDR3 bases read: TGTGCCAGCAGCTCCAGGAATGAAAAA.

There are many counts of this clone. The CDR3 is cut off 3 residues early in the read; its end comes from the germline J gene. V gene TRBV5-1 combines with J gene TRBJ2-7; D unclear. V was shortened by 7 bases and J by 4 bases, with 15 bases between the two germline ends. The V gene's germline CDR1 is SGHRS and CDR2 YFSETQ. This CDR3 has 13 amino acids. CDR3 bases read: TGCGCCAGCGCCTCCTTAATCAGTTACGAG. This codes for CASASLISYE. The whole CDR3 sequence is CASASLISYEQYF. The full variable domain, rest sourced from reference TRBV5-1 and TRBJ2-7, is KAGVTQTPRYLIKTRGQQVTLSCSPISGHRSVSWYQQTPGQGLQFLFEYFSETQRNKGNFPGRFSGRQFSNSRSEMNVSTLELGDSALYLCASASLISYEQYFGPGTRLTVT.

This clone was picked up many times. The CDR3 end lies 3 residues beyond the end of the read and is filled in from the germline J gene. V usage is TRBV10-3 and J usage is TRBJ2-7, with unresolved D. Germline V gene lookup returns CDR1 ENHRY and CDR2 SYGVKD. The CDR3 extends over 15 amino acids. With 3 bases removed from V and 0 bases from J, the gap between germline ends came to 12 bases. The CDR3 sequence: CAISENPGFSYEQYF. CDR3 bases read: TGTGCCATCAGTGAAAACCCCGGTTTCTCCTACGAG.

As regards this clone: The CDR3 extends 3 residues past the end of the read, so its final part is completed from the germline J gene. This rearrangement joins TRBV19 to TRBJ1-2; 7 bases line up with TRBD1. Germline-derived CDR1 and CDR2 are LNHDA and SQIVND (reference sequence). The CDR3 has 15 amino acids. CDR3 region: CASSVDRASRDTYTF. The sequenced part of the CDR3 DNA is TGTGCCAGTAGTGTTGACAGGGCTTCAAGGGATACC.

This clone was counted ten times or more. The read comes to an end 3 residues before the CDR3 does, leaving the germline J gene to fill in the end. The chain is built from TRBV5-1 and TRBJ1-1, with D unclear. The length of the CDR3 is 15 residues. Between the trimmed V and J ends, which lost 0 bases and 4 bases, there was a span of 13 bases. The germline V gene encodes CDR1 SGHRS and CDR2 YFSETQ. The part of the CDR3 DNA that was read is TGCGCCAGCAGCTTGGAGCTTCAGACTTTCACTGAA. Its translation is CASSLELQTFTE. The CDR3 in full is CASSLELQTFTEAFF. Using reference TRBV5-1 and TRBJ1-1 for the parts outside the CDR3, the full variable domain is KAGVTQTPRYLIKTRGQQVTLSCSPISGHRSVSWYQQTPGQGLQFLFEYFSETQRNKGNFPGRFSGRQFSNSRSEMNVSTLELGDSALYLCASSLELQTFTEAFFGQGTRLTVV.

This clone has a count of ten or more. The CDR3 here is CASSFASGDTQYF. The covered CDR3 bases are TGTGCCAGCAGCTTTGCTAGTGGAGATACG. The genes are TRBV7-3 and TRBJ2-3; D is undetermined. The CDR3 goes on 3 residues after the read ends, and that part is filled in from the germline J gene. The V gene lost 3 bases and the J gene lost 5 bases, with 9 bases spanning the gap. The germline V gene has CDR1 SGHTA and CDR2 FQGTGA. There are 13 residues in the CDR3.

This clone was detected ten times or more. The covered CDR3 bases are TGTGCCAGCTCACCCAAGAGGGGTTTCGGTGAAAAG. Its translation: CASSPKRGFGEK. The entire CDR3 sequence reads CASSPKRGFGEKLFF. The genes are TRBV18 and TRBJ2-2; D may correspond to TRBD1 or TRBD2 (5 bases each). The DNA ends 3 residues before the CDR3 does, and the rest of the CDR3 is filled in from the germline J gene. The length of the CDR3 is 15 residues. Germline V gene sequence: CDR1 KGHSH, CDR2 LQKENI.

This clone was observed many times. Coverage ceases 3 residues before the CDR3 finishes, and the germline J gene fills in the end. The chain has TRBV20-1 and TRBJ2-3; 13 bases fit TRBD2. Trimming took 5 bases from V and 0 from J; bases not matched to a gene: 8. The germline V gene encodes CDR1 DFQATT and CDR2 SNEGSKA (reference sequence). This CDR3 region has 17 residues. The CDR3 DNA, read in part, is TGCAGTGCTCTTGGACTAGCGGGAGTCACGAGCACAGATACG. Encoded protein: CSALGLAGVTSTDT. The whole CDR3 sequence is CSALGLAGVTSTDTQYF.

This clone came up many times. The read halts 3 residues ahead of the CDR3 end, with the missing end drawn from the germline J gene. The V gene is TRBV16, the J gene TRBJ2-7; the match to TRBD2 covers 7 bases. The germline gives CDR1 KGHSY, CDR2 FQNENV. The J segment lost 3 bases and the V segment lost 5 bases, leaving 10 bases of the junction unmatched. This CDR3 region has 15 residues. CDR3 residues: CASSSRTRGSYEQYF. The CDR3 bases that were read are TGTGCCAGCAGCTCGCGGACTAGAGGCAGCTACGAG.

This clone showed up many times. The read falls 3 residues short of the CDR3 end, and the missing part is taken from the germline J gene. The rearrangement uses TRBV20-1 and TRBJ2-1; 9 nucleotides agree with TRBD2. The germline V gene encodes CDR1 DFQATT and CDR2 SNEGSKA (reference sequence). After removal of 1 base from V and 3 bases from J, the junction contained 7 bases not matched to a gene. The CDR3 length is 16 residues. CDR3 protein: CSARGRLAGLYNEQFF. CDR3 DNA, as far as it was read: TGCAGTGCTAGAGGAAGGCTAGCGGGGCTCTACAATGAG.

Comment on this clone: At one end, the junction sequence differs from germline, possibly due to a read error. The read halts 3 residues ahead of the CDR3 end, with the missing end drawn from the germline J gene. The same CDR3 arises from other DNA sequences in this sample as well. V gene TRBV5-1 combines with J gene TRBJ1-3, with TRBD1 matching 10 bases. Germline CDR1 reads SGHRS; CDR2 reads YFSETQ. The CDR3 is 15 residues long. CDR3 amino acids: CASSSGQGSGNTIYF. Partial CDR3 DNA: TGCGCCAGCAGCTCGGGACAGGGGAGCGGAAACACA. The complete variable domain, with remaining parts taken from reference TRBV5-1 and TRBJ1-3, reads KAGVTQTPRYLIKTRGQQVTLSCSPISGHRSVSWYQQTPGQGLQFLFEYFSETQRNKGNFPGRFSGRQFSNSRSEMNVSTLELGDSALYLCASSSGQGSGNTIYFGEGSWLTVV.

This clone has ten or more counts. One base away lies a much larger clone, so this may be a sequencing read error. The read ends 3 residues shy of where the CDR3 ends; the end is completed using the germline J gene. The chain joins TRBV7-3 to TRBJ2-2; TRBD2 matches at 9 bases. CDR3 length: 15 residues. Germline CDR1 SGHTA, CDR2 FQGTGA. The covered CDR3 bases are TGTGCCAGCAGCTTGAACCCGGGACTAGCCGGGGGG. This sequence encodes CASSLNPGLAGG. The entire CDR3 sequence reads CASSLNPGLAGGLFF.

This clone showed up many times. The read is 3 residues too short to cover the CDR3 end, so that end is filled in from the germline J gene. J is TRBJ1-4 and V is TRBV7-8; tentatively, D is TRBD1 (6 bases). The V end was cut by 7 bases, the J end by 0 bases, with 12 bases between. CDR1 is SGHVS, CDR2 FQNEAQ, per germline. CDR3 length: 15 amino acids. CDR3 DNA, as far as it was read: TGTGCCAGCACCCCGGGGGGCCCAACTAATGAAAAA. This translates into CASTPGGPTNEK. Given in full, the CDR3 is CASTPGGPTNEKLFF.